Below, 21 T cell receptor beta chains from the same sample are listed, as sequenced in a study of T cell responses to AZD1222 COVID-19 vaccine (dated by TCRdb to about 2021). Read against the paper, the sample's time point label means: baseline before first vaccination. Receptors were amplified or captured by the immunoSEQ multiplex PCR assay. TCRdb retrieved this table from immuneACCESS and kept in-frame rearrangements only. Not all clones are present; in checked studies, unresolved V genes account for under half, and no reason is known for the remainder. The table for this sample lists around 110,000 clones; 70% to 90% of them were counted only once. Approximately 7% of the sample lies in the top ten. The input for sequencing was peripheral blood, taken on day 0 of AZD1222 vaccination. The receptors here all came from an adult in good health.

The chain uses TRBV28 and TRBJ2-7; 11 bases map to TRBD2. Per germline, CDR1 MDHEN and CDR2 SYDVKM. The CDR3 sequence is 15 residues long. With 6 bases clipped from V and 0 bases from J, the junction kept 4 bases outside the gene matches. For the CDR3, the DNA is TGTGCCAGCAGGAAGACTAGCGGGAACTCCTACGAGCAGTACTTC. Protein sequence: CASRKTSGNSYEQYF.

The V gene is TRBV7-6, the J gene TRBJ2-1, with D unresolved. This CDR3 has 13 amino acids. Germline V CDR1 and CDR2: SGHVS, FNYEAQ. V was shortened by 0 bases and J by 6 bases, with 6 bases between the two germline ends. The CDR3 protein is CASSLASSNEQFF. Here the CDR3 DNA reads TGTGCCAGCAGCTTAGCTTCGTCCAATGAGCAGTTCTTC.

V and J are TRBV7-2 and TRBJ1-4; TRBD1 matches 7 bases. The V segment lost 4 bases and the J segment 5 bases; nucleotides outside the gene matches: 7. The CDR3 consists of 15 residues. Germline assignment: CDR1 SGHTA and CDR2 FQGNSA. CDR3 sequence: CASSSGTAQNEKLFF. CDR3 DNA: TGTGCCAGCAGCTCCGGGACAGCCCAAAATGAAAAACTGTTTTTT.

This chain uses TRBV6-5 with TRBJ2-7; 8 nucleotides align to TRBD1. The CDR3 has 15 amino acids. J gave up 0 bases and V 5 bases, and 6 bases lay outside the gene matches. Germline loops: CDR1 MNHEY, CDR2 SVGAGI. CDR3 nucleotide sequence: TGTGCCAGCAGTCCTAGACAGGGGTACTCCTACGAGCAGTACTTC. It encodes CASSPRQGYSYEQYF.

This chain joins TRBV7-2 and TRBJ2-3, with TRBD2 identical over 10 bases. Germline trimming cut 6 bases from V and 0 bases from J; bases unmatched to any gene: 6. CDR1 and CDR2 from the germline V gene are SGHTA and FQGNSA. CDR3 length: 16 amino acids. CDR3 protein: CASSRTSGTSTDTQYF. The CDR3 DNA is TGTGCCAGCAGTAGGACTAGCGGAACTAGCACAGATACGCAGTATTTT.

The DNA for the CDR3 is TGTGCCAGTAGGGATAAGGACGGCGGGTATCAGCCCCAGCATTTT. Translation gives CASRDKDGGYQPQHF. V is TRBV19 and J is TRBJ1-5, with D unresolved. V was cut by 6 bases and J by 5 bases, with 17 bases left in between. CDR1 is LNHDA and CDR2 is SQIVND in the germline V gene (reference sequence). The CDR3 totals 15 residues.

V and J are TRBV19 and TRBJ1-4; a weak D match, TRBD1 (5 bases). This CDR3 comprises 17 residues. Trimming stripped 0 bases from V and 10 bases from J, with 21 bases between. Per germline, CDR1 LNHDA and CDR2 SQIVND (reference sequence). The CDR3 DNA reads TGTGCCAGTAGTATAGATGTGTTAGGGGCGCCGGAGGGAAAACTGTTTTTT. Its translation: CASSIDVLGAPEGKLFF.

This rearrangement joins TRBV24-1 to TRBJ2-1, with 11 bases that match TRBD2. Germline CDR1 KGHDR, CDR2 SFDVKD. V lost 4 bases and J lost 4; bases outside the gene matches: 5. The CDR3 consists of 16 residues. As DNA, the CDR3 is TGTGCCACCAGTGACCCCCCTAGCGGGGGGTACAATGAGCAGTTCTTC. It yields the protein CATSDPPSGGYNEQFF.

The chain uses TRBV5-4 and TRBJ2-5; 11 bases are shared with TRBD2. The germline CDR1 and CDR2 sequences are SGHNT and YYREEE (reference sequence). The V and J ends lost 4 bases and 0 bases, in that order; junction bases with no gene match: 14. The CDR3 consists of 19 residues. CDR3 amino acids: CASSPRGGLAESYQETQYF. The CDR3 DNA reads as TGTGCCAGCAGCCCCCGCGGGGGACTAGCGGAGTCGTACCAAGAGACCCAGTACTTC. Based on the CDR3 plus reference TRBV5-4 and TRBJ2-5, the full variable domain is ETGVTQSPTHLIKTRGQQVTLRCSSQSGHNTVSWYQQALGQGPQFIFQYYREEENGRGNFPPRFSGLQFPNYSSELNVNALELDDSALYLCASSPRGGLAESYQETQYFGPGTRLLVL.

This chain links TRBV19 with TRBJ1-6; no firm D call. V gave up 7 bases and J gave up 8 bases, with 9 bases separating them. Germline CDR1 and CDR2: LNHDA and SQIVND (reference sequence). CDR3 length equals 12 residues. CDR3 sequence reads: CASNALDSPLHF. The CDR3 nucleotides read TGTGCCAGTAACGCCCTCGATTCACCCCTCCACTTT.

The chain employs TRBV7-9 and TRBJ1-6; 10 bases line up with TRBD1. The CDR3 totals 16 residues. Germline-derived CDR1 and CDR2 are SEHNR and FQNEAQ (reference sequence). V shed 2 bases, J shed 10 bases, and the junction held 8 bases outside the gene matches. The CDR3 sequence is CASSLTPGQGGSPLHF. DNA for the CDR3: TGTGCCAGCAGCTTAACCCCCGGACAGGGGGGCTCACCCCTCCACTTT.

The chain carries TRBV11-1 and TRBJ2-1, with D perhaps TRBD1 or TRBD2 (5 bases each). V was trimmed by 1 base and J by 2 bases, leaving 9 bases between them. The V gene's germline CDR1 is SGHAT and CDR2 FQDESV (reference sequence). There are 15 residues in the CDR3. The CDR3, as DNA: TGTGCCAGCAGCTTAGACGGGGCTGCCTACAATGAGCAGTTCTTC. Amino acids: CASSLDGAAYNEQFF.

This clone has just one count. The V gene is TRBV10-3, the J gene TRBJ1-2; D may be TRBD1 (6 bases). V dropped 4 bases and J dropped 0 bases, with 12 bases sitting between them. This CDR3 contains 15 residues. Germline V gene sequence: CDR1 ENHRY, CDR2 SYGVKD. CDR3 amino acids: CAISAPGTPNYGYTF. CDR3 sequence (DNA): TGTGCCATCAGTGCCCCCGGGACACCTAACTATGGCTACACCTTC.

The rearrangement links TRBV18 to TRBJ2-1; 11 bases are shared with TRBD2. The CDR3 runs 17 residues. Germline trimming cut 3 bases from V and 9 bases from J; bases unmatched to any gene: 13. Germline V gene data show CDR1 as KGHSH and CDR2 as LQKENI. Here the CDR3 reads CASSPALAGGGGAEQFF. Here the CDR3 DNA reads TGTGCCAGCTCACCGGCGCTAGCGGGAGGTGGTGGGGCTGAGCAGTTCTTC.

V usage is TRBV3-1 (or the pseudogene TRBV3-2) and J usage is TRBJ1-6, with TRBD1 identical over 7 bases. CDR1 is LGHDT, CDR2 YNNKEL, per germline (reference sequence). The CDR3 totals 12 residues. V lost 8 bases to trimming and J lost 10 bases; unmatched junction nucleotides: 5. The CDR3: CASSDRASPLHF. CDR3 coding DNA: TGTGCCAGCTCTGACAGGGCATCACCCCTCCACTTT.

The count of this clone is one. Here the CDR3 DNA reads TGTGCCAGCAGCTTAGTTCAGGGGGCGATCGGTGAAAAACTGTTTTTT. Its protein product is CASSLVQGAIGEKLFF. The chain employs TRBV7-2 and TRBJ1-4; 8 positions match TRBD1. The CDR3 extends over 16 amino acids. After removal of 1 base from V and 7 bases from J, the junction contained 8 bases not matched to a gene. CDR1 is SGHTA and CDR2 is FQGNSA in the germline V gene.

The chain links TRBV3-1 (or the pseudogene TRBV3-2) to TRBJ1-4, with 8 bases identical to TRBD1. Per germline, CDR1 LGHDT and CDR2 YNNKEL (reference sequence). The CDR3 has 18 amino acids. Unmatched junction bases numbered 14, after V lost 0 bases and J lost 8 bases. The CDR3 sequence: CASSQEDPRQGRMEKLFF. The CDR3 nucleotides read TGTGCCAGCAGCCAAGAGGACCCCAGACAGGGGAGAATGGAAAAACTGTTTTTT.

The J gene is TRBJ2-3, the V gene TRBV19, with 15 positions matching TRBD2. V shed 3 bases and J 3 bases; nucleotides not matched to a gene: 4. Germline CDR1 is LNHDA and CDR2 is SQIVND (reference sequence). The CDR3 totals 17 residues. For the CDR3, the DNA is TGTGCCAGTAGTATCCCTGGGACTAGCGGGGGGACAGATACGCAGTATTTT. Translated, it gives CASSIPGTSGGTDTQYF.

CDR3 protein: CAISERETAYNEQFF. The CDR3 region has the DNA TGTGCCATCAGTGAACGAGAGACAGCCTACAATGAGCAGTTCTTC. The V gene is TRBV10-3, the J gene TRBJ2-1, with a tentative D call TRBD1 (5 bases). The CDR3 covers 15 residues. Germline V gives CDR1 ENHRY, CDR2 SYGVKD. V gave up 3 bases and J gave up 2 bases, with 11 bases separating them.

The chain's CDR3 is CACSQGTSGREQYF. CDR3 nucleotide sequence: TGTGCCTGCAGCCAAGGGACTAGCGGGAGGGAGCAGTACTTC. V gene TRBV30 combines with J gene TRBJ2-7; 15 bases map to TRBD2. CDR3 length equals 14 residues. CDR1 is GTSNPN, CDR2 SVGIG, per germline (reference sequence). V was clipped by 6 bases and J by 7 bases; unmatched bases: 7.

The chain employs TRBV18 and TRBJ2-7; 14 bases align to TRBD2. Germline V CDR1 and CDR2: KGHSH, LQKENI. The CDR3 is 15 residues long. V shed 3 bases and J 6 bases; nucleotides not matched to a gene: 4. CDR3 bases: TGTGCCAGCTCACCGTCGGGACTAGCGGGAGTCGAGCAGTACTTC. This translates into CASSPSGLAGVEQYF.